This is a list of T cell receptor beta chains from one sample in a study of T cell repertoires in cytomegalovirus infection. What these receptors recognize is not known. One entry per CDR3 protein results from TCRdb running MiXCR on the reads. The sample comprises about 920,000 distinct CDR3 sequences, about 33% of which are singletons, and about an eighth rests with the top ten. The specimen comprised cultured CD8+ T cells from PBMCs, sampled from culture after CMV antigen stimulation. All receptors come from a human donor in good health (CMV status not recorded). Some clones in this sample may be carry-over from other donors' samples. The CDR3 runs from the conserved cysteine through the conserved F or W. A D gene is named only where the DNA matches it firmly. Clone size is shown for a subset of rows, as once, few, many or a class of expanded clone.

D: TRBD1
J: TRBJ2-2
size: .
V: TRBV27
DNA: TGTGCCAGCAGACTCCGGGACAGGGAAGGATCGAACACCGGGGAGCTGTTTTTT
CDR3: CASRLRDREGSNTGELFF

D: .
J: TRBJ2-7
size: .
V: TRBV2
DNA: TGTGCCAGCAATAACGGAGGAACCTACGAGCAGTACTTC
CDR3: CASNNGGTYEQYF

D: .
J: TRBJ1-5
size: few
V: TRBV12-3/TRBV12-4
DNA: TGTGCCAGCAGTTTCGGCATCGAGGGGGTAGTTAGCAATCAGCCCCAGCATTTT
CDR3: CASSFGIEGVVSNQPQHF

D: .
J: TRBJ2-1
size: many
V: TRBV7-9
DNA: TGTGCCAGCAGCCCCAGGGGCTGGGGCTACAATGAGCAGTTCTTC
CDR3: CASSPRGWGYNEQFF

D: .
J: TRBJ2-1
size: .
V: TRBV13
DNA: TGTGCCAACAGCTGGTACAGGAGAGGCAATGAGCAGTTCTTC
CDR3: CANSWYRRGNEQFF

D: .
J: TRBJ2-5
size: .
V: TRBV27
DNA: TGTGCCAGCAGTATCCTCTCTGCCGGGTACCAAGAGACCCAGTACTTC
CDR3: CASSILSAGYQETQYF

D: TRBD2
J: TRBJ2-1
size: few
V: TRBV6-8
DNA: TGTGCCAGCAGTTACTCTACTGGGGGGGGGCAGTTCTTC
CDR3: CASSYSTGGGQFF

D: .
J: TRBJ2-1
size: .
V: TRBV19
DNA: TGTGCCAGTAGTGTGGACAGACCGTACAATGAGCAGTTCTTC
CDR3: CASSVDRPYNEQFF

D: .
J: TRBJ1-4
size: .
V: TRBV6-6
DNA: TGTGCCAGCAGTTACATGAAGGGAACAGGACAGTCTAATGAAAAACTGTTTTTT
CDR3: CASSYMKGTGQSNEKLFF

D: TRBD2
J: TRBJ2-1
size: many
V: TRBV27
DNA: TGTGCCAGCAGCTTAAGCGGGGGGGACTACAATGAGCAGTTCTTC
CDR3: CASSLSGGDYNEQFF

D: .
J: TRBJ2-1
size: .
V: TRBV6-2/TRBV6-3
DNA: TGTGCCAGCAGTTACACCTTTTTAAGGGAGCAGTTCTTC
CDR3: CASSYTFLREQFF

D: TRBD2
J: TRBJ2-1
size: few
V: TRBV6-2/TRBV6-3
DNA: TGTGCCACCACCGGGACTAGCTTCGACAATGAGCAGTTCTTC
CDR3: CATTGTSFDNEQFF

D: TRBD1
J: TRBJ1-2
size: many
V: TRBV6-1
DNA: TGTGCCAGCAGTGAAGCGGGACAGGGGAACGTCGGCTATGGCTACACCTTC
CDR3: CASSEAGQGNVGYGYTF

D: .
J: TRBJ1-4
size: .
V: TRBV5-4
DNA: TGTGCCAGCAGCTTGAGGCCTAAAGGTTGGGGTAATGAAAAACTGTTTTTT
CDR3: CASSLRPKGWGNEKLFF

D: TRBD2
J: TRBJ2-3
size: .
V: TRBV4-1
DNA: TGCGCCAGCAGCCAAGAACCTAGCGGGGGATCAGATACGCAGTATTTT
CDR3: CASSQEPSGGSDTQYF

D: TRBD1
J: TRBJ2-6
size: .
V: TRBV9
DNA: TGTGCCAGCAGCGATGGGGACAGGGGCACTGGGGCCAACGTCCTGACTTTC
CDR3: CASSDGDRGTGANVLTF

D: TRBD1
J: TRBJ1-5
size: .
V: TRBV4-1
DNA: TGCGCCAGCAGCCAAGGGCCAGGGGGGAATAGCAATCAGCCCCAGCATTTT
CDR3: CASSQGPGGNSNQPQHF

D: .
J: TRBJ1-1
size: few
V: TRBV6-6
DNA: TGTGCCAGCAGAACAGGGCTGGAAGCTTTCTTT
CDR3: CASRTGLEAFF

D: TRBD2
J: TRBJ2-7
size: .
V: TRBV7-8
DNA: TGTGCCAGCAGCTTAGATTTTGGGGGGGGACTAGCTAGCTCCTACGAGCAGTACTTC
CDR3: CASSLDFGGGLASSYEQYF

D: TRBD1
J: TRBJ1-2
size: .
V: TRBV7-6
DNA: TGTGCCAGCAGCTTAGTCGCCGAGGGAGGGGGCTTCTATGGCTACACCTTC
CDR3: CASSLVAEGGGFYGYTF

D: .
J: TRBJ1-1
size: many
V: TRBV19
DNA: TGTGCCAGTAGTATGATGGCGTTGAACACTGAAGCTTTCTTT
CDR3: CASSMMALNTEAFF

D: .
J: TRBJ1-2
size: .
V: TRBV7-6
DNA: TGTGCCAGCAGCTTAAGTGCAGGGGATAAAGATGGCTACACCTTC
CDR3: CASSLSAGDKDGYTF

D: .
J: TRBJ2-3
size: .
V: TRBV3-1
DNA: TGTGCCAGCAGCCAAGAACGGCGGTGGGGGGATACGCAGTATTTT
CDR3: CASSQERRWGDTQYF

D: .
J: TRBJ1-2
size: many
V: TRBV27
DNA: TGTGCCAGCAGTTCGTCTATGGGCGGAAATGGCTACACCTTC
CDR3: CASSSSMGGNGYTF

D: .
J: TRBJ2-5
size: few
V: TRBV12-5
DNA: TGTGCTAGTGGCCAGGGGTCCCAGTACTTC
CDR3: CASGQGSQYF

D: TRBD1
J: TRBJ2-7
size: .
V: TRBV7-9
DNA: TGTGCCAGCACGGGGGGACAGGGGGCTGACGAGCAGTACTTC
CDR3: CASTGGQGADEQYF

D: TRBD1
J: TRBJ1-1
size: few
V: TRBV19
DNA: TGTGCCAGTACTGAGACAGGGATCAACACTGAAGCTTTCTTT
CDR3: CASTETGINTEAFF

D: .
J: TRBJ1-1
size: .
V: TRBV10-1
DNA: TGCGCCAGCAGCCGTGGGATGGCTGAGAACACTGAAGCTTTCTTT
CDR3: CASSRGMAENTEAFF

D: .
J: TRBJ1-2
size: .
V: TRBV12-5
DNA: TGTGCTAGTGGTTTGCATACTACAGGGAATGGCTACACCTTC
CDR3: CASGLHTTGNGYTF

D: TRBD1
J: TRBJ2-1
size: few
V: TRBV25-1
DNA: TGTGCCAGCAGTGAACGGACAGGGGCCGACAATGAGCAGTTCTTC
CDR3: CASSERTGADNEQFF